What follows are 12 T cell receptor beta chains derived from one specimen sequenced in a study of neoadjuvant anti-PD-1 for oral cavity cancer. Clones were read by immunoSEQ multiplex PCR, and TCRdb kept only the in-frame ones, dropping some. The data hold tens of thousands of clones, with roughly 84% observed a single time. The time point here: after neoadjuvant nivolumab, at surgical resection. The sample was PBMCs, taken after nivolumab (anti-PD-1) treatment. These receptors were obtained from a person aged 40 to 85 with oral cavity squamous cell carcinoma.

The chain joins TRBV4-1 to TRBJ2-7; TRBD2 aligns across 11 bases. J lost 0 bases, V lost 6 bases, and 4 bases had no gene match. The CDR3 has 15 amino acids. Germline V gives CDR1 MGHRA, CDR2 YSYEKL. The CDR3 bases are TGCGCCAGCAGGCCGGGACTAGCGGACTCCTACGAGCAGTACTTC. This codes for CASRPGLADSYEQYF.

V gene TRBV6-5 combines with J gene TRBJ2-3; no clear D. The CDR3 length is 13 residues. V lost 5 bases, J lost 0 bases, and 6 bases lay in between. Germline CDR1 is MNHEY and CDR2 is SVGAGI. The CDR3 DNA reads as TGTGCCAGCAGTGACGGGAGCACAGATACGCAGTATTTT. It is translated as CASSDGSTDTQYF.

In this sample, this clone turned up once. The CDR3 protein is CASSESRVPLNEQFF. The CDR3 DNA follows: TGCGCCAGCAGTGAGTCCCGGGTCCCCCTCAATGAGCAGTTCTTC. The chain couples TRBV10-1 to TRBJ2-1; D unresolved. Trimming stripped 0 bases from V and 6 bases from J, with 12 bases between. Germline CDR1 is WNHNN and CDR2 is SYGVQD (reference sequence). The CDR3 is 15 residues long.

The chain combines TRBV5-1 with TRBJ2-3, with 10 bases lining up with TRBD2. This CDR3 is 15 amino acids long. V dropped 7 bases and J dropped 0; count of bases not matched to a gene: 5. Germline V gives CDR1 SGHRS, CDR2 YFSETQ. The DNA for the CDR3 is TGCGCCAGCTGGGCTAGCGGGAGTAGCACAGATACGCAGTATTTT. Translation: CASWASGSSTDTQYF.

The chain uses TRBV11-2 and TRBJ2-7; 12 bases are a match to TRBD2. This CDR3 region has 16 residues. Germline CDR1 reads SGHAT; CDR2 reads FQNNGV. With V trimmed by 2 bases and J by 5 bases, 7 bases remained unmatched. The CDR3 nucleotides are TGTGCCAGCAGCTTAAGTACTAGCGGGAGGCTCCACGAGCAGTACTTC. Encoded protein: CASSLSTSGRLHEQYF. Together with reference TRBV11-2 and TRBJ2-7, the CDR3 gives the full variable domain: EAGVAQSPRYKIIEKRQSVAFWCNPISGHATLYWYQQILGQGPKLLIQFQNNGVVDDSQLPKDRFSAERLKGVDSTLKIQPAKLEDSAVYLCASSLSTSGRLHEQYFGPGTRLTVT.

This chain links TRBV2 with TRBJ2-1, with D perhaps given as TRBD1 or TRBD2 (5 bases each). Germline assignment: CDR1 SNHLY and CDR2 FYNNEI. Trimming shortened V by 3 bases and J by 8 bases, and 11 bases separated the two germline ends. CDR3 length: 13 residues. The CDR3 protein is CASSDVRGDEQFF. The CDR3 nucleotides read TGTGCCAGCAGTGACGTCAGAGGGGATGAGCAGTTCTTC. The variable domain in full, completed from reference TRBV2 and TRBJ2-1, reads EPEVTQTPSHQVTQMGQEVILRCVPISNHLYFYWYRQILGQKVEFLVSFYNNEISEKSEIFDDQFSVERPDGSNFTLKIRSTKLEDSAMYFCASSDVRGDEQFFGPGTRLTVL.

A note on this clone: Just one base apart from a much larger clone, this may be a read error. The same CDR3 arises from other DNA sequences in this sample as well. This chain links TRBV27 with TRBJ2-7; D possibly corresponds to TRBD1 (5 bases). The CDR3 is 14 amino acids. V was clipped by 1 base and J by 0 bases, with 7 bases between them. Germline V gene sequence: CDR1 MNHEY, CDR2 SMNVEV (reference sequence). CDR3 nucleotide sequence: TGTGCCAGCAGTTTATGGGGCAGCTCCTACGAGCAGTACTTC. It codes for CASSLWGSSYEQYF.

This clone was observed once. The rearrangement uses TRBV7-9 and TRBJ1-1; D is uncertain. CDR3 length equals 13 residues. Germline CDR1 SEHNR, CDR2 FQNEAQ (reference sequence). V lost 0 bases and J lost 4, with 6 bases in between. The CDR3 nucleotides are TGTGCCAGCAGCTTAGCGGCGGGCACTGAAGCTTTCTTT. This sequence encodes CASSLAAGTEAFF.

The CDR3 region is CASSLGTQGMNTEAFF. For the CDR3, the DNA is TGTGCCAGCAGCTTGGGAACTCAGGGTATGAACACTGAAGCTTTCTTT. The J gene is TRBJ1-1, the V gene TRBV11-2; TRBD1 might be the D (5 bases). With 3 bases removed from V and 0 bases from J, the gap between germline ends came to 14 bases. Germline V lookup: CDR1 SGHAT, CDR2 FQNNGV. The CDR3 spans 16 residues.

The rearrangement links TRBV28 to TRBJ2-7, with TRBD1 identical over 7 bases. CDR1 is MDHEN and CDR2 is SYDVKM in the germline V gene. V was clipped by 3 bases and J by 2 bases; unmatched bases: 4. The CDR3 runs 14 residues. CDR3 residues: CASSFHQGAYEQYF. DNA for the CDR3: TGTGCCAGCAGTTTCCACCAGGGGGCCTACGAGCAGTACTTC.

The rearrangement links TRBV2 to TRBJ2-3; TRBD1 or TRBD2 may be the D gene (5 bases each). V dropped 8 bases and J dropped 5 bases, with 17 bases sitting between them. This CDR3 has 14 residues. The germline V gene encodes CDR1 SNHLY and CDR2 FYNNEI. The CDR3 DNA reads as TGTGCCAGCGGGGGATGGACCCGCGGAGATACGCAGTATTTT. Encoded protein: CASGGWTRGDTQYF.

J is TRBJ2-3 and V is TRBV7-9; the D gene could be TRBD1 or TRBD2 (5 bases each). This CDR3 comprises 15 residues. Germline CDR1 is SEHNR and CDR2 is FQNEAQ (reference sequence). V gave up 3 bases and J gave up 4 bases, with 14 bases separating them. This CDR3 is CASSFSPGTPDTQYF. CDR3 nucleotides: TGTGCCAGCAGCTTCTCTCCGGGGACCCCAGATACGCAGTATTTT.